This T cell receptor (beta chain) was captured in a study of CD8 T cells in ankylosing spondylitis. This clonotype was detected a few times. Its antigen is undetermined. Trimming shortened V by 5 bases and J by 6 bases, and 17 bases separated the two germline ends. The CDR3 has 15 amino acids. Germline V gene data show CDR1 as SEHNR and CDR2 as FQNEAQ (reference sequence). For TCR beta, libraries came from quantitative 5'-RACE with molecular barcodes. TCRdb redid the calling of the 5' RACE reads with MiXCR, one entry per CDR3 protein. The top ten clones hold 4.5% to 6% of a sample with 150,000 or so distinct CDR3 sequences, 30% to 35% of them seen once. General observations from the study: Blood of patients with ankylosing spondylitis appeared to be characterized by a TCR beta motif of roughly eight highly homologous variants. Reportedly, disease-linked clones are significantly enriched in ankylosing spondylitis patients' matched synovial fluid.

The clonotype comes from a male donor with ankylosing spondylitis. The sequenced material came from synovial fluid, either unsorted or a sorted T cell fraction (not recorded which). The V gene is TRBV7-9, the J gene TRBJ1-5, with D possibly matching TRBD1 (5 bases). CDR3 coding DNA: TGTGCCAGCAGCCTGGGAGGGGAGGCTGGTCAGCCCCAGCATTTT. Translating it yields CASSLGGEAGQPQHF. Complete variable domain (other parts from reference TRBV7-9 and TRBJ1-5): DTGVSQNPRHKITKRGQNVTFRCDPISEHNRLYWYRQTLGQGPEFLTYFQNEAQLEKSRLLSDRFSAERPKGSFSTLEIQRTEQGDSAMYLCASSLGGEAGQPQHFGDGTRLSIL.